Detailed here is one TCR beta chain. How the authors handled the data: Estimation of nucleated cell counts relied on the amplification of reference gene primers. Libraries were prepared by immunoSEQ multiplex PCR; TCRdb keeps only in-frame clonotypes and omits some of them. The V and J calls and the clone size are those of that table, but D and trimming were determined from the DNA. Seen here are a few hundred thousand clones, about 87% observed once, and the top ten hold more than 8.5%. In germline, CDR1 is DFQATT, CDR2 SNEGSKA (reference sequence). The V and J ends lost 1 base and 14 bases, in that order; junction bases with no gene match: 5. CDR3 length: 11 amino acids. This sample is drawn from a study of blood T cell repertoires in COVID-19.

Material for sequencing was peripheral blood. This clonotype was obtained from an older woman with COVID-19, enrolled during active disease. V is TRBV20-1 and J is TRBJ2-1; TRBD2 matches at 7 bases. CDR3 bases: TGCAGTGCTAGAGTAGGGAGGGTGGAGTTCTTC. It translates to CSARVGRVEFF.